What follows are 2 T cell receptor beta chains derived from one specimen sequenced in a study of shared clonotypes between healthy human individuals. Clones were sequenced by immunoSEQ multiplex PCR, and TCRdb holds only the in-frame ones, with some missing. The sample includes about 2.3 million clones, approximately 90% of them seen just once. Input material: naive CD4+ T cells from PBMCs. The subset is: CD45RA+ positively selected. These receptors were obtained from a man younger than 30 in good health. Some clones in this sample may be carry-over from other donors' samples.

The chain uses TRBV30 and TRBJ2-2; D perhaps matches TRBD2 (5 bases). V was trimmed by 2 bases and J by 6 bases, leaving 10 bases between them. From germline, CDR1 is GTSNPN and CDR2 SVGIG (reference sequence). The CDR3 is made up of 13 amino acids. CDR3 loop: CAWSTRSPGELFF. The CDR3 coding sequence is TGTGCCTGGAGTACTAGGAGTCCCGGGGAGCTGTTTTTT.

The genes are TRBV2 and TRBJ2-1; 11 nucleotides align to TRBD2. CDR3 length equals 17 residues. Germline lookup yields CDR1 SNHLY and CDR2 FYNNEI. After removal of 7 bases from V and 1 base from J, the junction contained 9 bases not matched to a gene. The CDR3 coding sequence is TGTGCCAGCATGACGACTAGCGGGGCCCGGTCCTACAATGAGCAGTTCTTC. Translation gives CASMTTSGARSYNEQFF. Full variable domain (remainder filled in from reference TRBV2 and TRBJ2-1): EPEVTQTPSHQVTQMGQEVILRCVPISNHLYFYWYRQILGQKVEFLVSFYNNEISEKSEIFDDQFSVERPDGSNFTLKIRSTKLEDSAMYFCASMTTSGARSYNEQFFGPGTRLTVL.